These T cell receptor beta chains were read from a single sample in a study of blood T cell repertoires in COVID-19. Only in-frame clones appear in the TCRdb table, and some are missing; sequencing was by immunoSEQ multiplex PCR. The repertoire holds approximately 70,000 clones, with approximately 90% as singletons. Sequencing used peripheral blood. The receptors here all came from an elderly woman with active COVID-19. Each CDR3 is given with its conserved first and last residue. The D gene is left open where the match is weak. Clone size is not always given. Where it is, it says once, few, many or a class for expanded clones.

clone size	V gene	CDR3 length	J gene	D gene	CDR3 protein	CDR3 DNA
NA	TRBV3-1/TRBV3-2	14	TRBJ2-7	NA	CASSPGVTAYEQYF	TGTGCCAGCAGCCCAGGGGTGACGGCCTACGAGCAGTACTTC
NA	TRBV6-1	15	TRBJ2-7	TRBD1	CASSETQGPPYEQYF	TGTGCCAGCAGTGAAACACAGGGGCCCCCTTACGAGCAGTACTTC
NA	TRBV7-9	15	TRBJ1-4	TRBD1	CASSPRGQGGEKLFF	TGTGCCAGCAGCCCCCGGGGACAGGGGGGTGAAAAACTGTTTTTT
NA	TRBV7-2	15	TRBJ2-1	TRBD2	CASSWLAGDYNEQFF	TGTGCCAGCAGCTGGTTAGCGGGGGATTACAATGAGCAGTTCTTC
NA	TRBV6-6	16	TRBJ2-7	TRBD2	CASSLRTSGTLYEQYF	TGTGCCAGCAGTCTTCGGACTAGCGGGACCTTATACGAGCAGTACTTC
NA	TRBV6-5	15	TRBJ2-5	TRBD1	CASSYRTGTVKTQYF	TGTGCCAGCAGTTACAGGACAGGGACGGTGAAGACCCAGTACTTC
NA	TRBV11-3	15	TRBJ2-1	NA	CASSLGGQKNNEQFF	TGTGCCAGCAGCTTAGGCGGGCAAAAAAACAATGAGCAGTTCTTC
NA	TRBV27	13	TRBJ1-2	NA	CASSFAGLYGYTF	TGTGCCAGCAGTTTTGCCGGTCTCTATGGCTACACCTTC
NA	TRBV29-1	13	TRBJ2-5	TRBD2	CSLPVRGGETQYF	TGCAGCCTACCCGTTCGGGGGGGGGAGACCCAGTACTTC
NA	TRBV19	14	TRBJ1-5	TRBD1	CASEPGQGIQPQHF	TGTGCCAGCGAACCGGGACAGGGGATTCAGCCCCAGCATTTT
NA	TRBV7-2	15	TRBJ2-2	TRBD2	CASSSGLAGTGELFF	TGTGCCAGCAGCTCCGGACTAGCGGGGACCGGGGAGCTGTTTTTT
NA	TRBV5-4	16	TRBJ2-7	NA	CASSPAASQPTYEQYF	TGTGCCAGCAGCCCGGCGGCTAGCCAACCAACCTACGAGCAGTACTTC
NA	TRBV5-1	14	TRBJ1-2	TRBD1	CASSLTGDRYGYTF	TGCGCCAGCAGCTTAACAGGGGATCGCTATGGCTACACCTTC
NA	TRBV28	16	TRBJ2-3	TRBD2	CASSIRLAGNTDTQYF	TGTGCCAGCAGTATAAGACTAGCGGGGAACACAGATACGCAGTATTTT
NA	TRBV6-2/TRBV6-3	13	TRBJ2-7	NA	CASTPRLAGEQYF	TGTGCCAGCACCCCAAGGCTAGCCGGCGAGCAGTACTTC
NA	TRBV6-1	14	TRBJ1-2	NA	CASSDSFANYGYTF	TGTGCCAGCAGTGATTCTTTCGCTAACTATGGCTACACCTTC
NA	TRBV19	15	TRBJ1-2	NA	CASTAGEVASYGYTF	TGTGCCAGTACTGCGGGGGAGGTCGCGTCCTATGGCTACACCTTC
NA	TRBV7-9	13	TRBJ1-1	NA	CASSPQGGTEAFF	TGTGCCAGCAGCCCTCAGGGAGGCACTGAAGCTTTCTTT
once	TRBV5-4	16	TRBJ2-1	TRBD2	CASSLELAGGINEQFF	TGTGCCAGCAGCTTGGAACTAGCGGGAGGGATAAATGAGCAGTTCTTC
NA	TRBV15	14	TRBJ1-2	TRBD1	CATSRRDRNYGYTF	TGTGCCACCAGCCGTCGGGACAGGAACTATGGCTACACCTTC
once	TRBV7-3	16	TRBJ2-1	TRBD2	CASSPSGTSVYNEQFF	TGTGCCAGCAGCCCAAGCGGGACTAGCGTTTACAATGAGCAGTTCTTC
NA	TRBV7-9	12	TRBJ2-1	NA	CASSLGGPFSVF	TGTGCCAGCAGCTTAGGTGGTCCGTTTTCGGTCTTC
NA	TRBV5-1	15	TRBJ1-4	TRBD1	CASSSTGGVGEKLFF	TGCGCCAGCAGCTCTACAGGGGGCGTTGGGGAAAAACTGTTTTTT
NA	TRBV9	14	TRBJ2-7	NA	CASSPRAMTYEQYF	TGTGCCAGCAGCCCCAGGGCAATGACCTACGAGCAGTACTTC
NA	TRBV7-9	14	TRBJ2-3	TRBD1	CASSEDRYADTQYF	TGTGCCAGCAGCGAGGACAGGTACGCAGATACGCAGTATTTT
NA	TRBV6-5	13	TRBJ1-2	TRBD1	CASSRGQVHGYTF	TGTGCCAGCAGTCGGGGACAGGTTCATGGCTACACCTTC
NA	TRBV5-5	17	TRBJ2-2	TRBD1	CASSLALTGGDTGELFF	TGTGCCAGCAGCTTGGCCCTTACAGGGGGCGACACCGGGGAGCTGTTTTTT
NA	TRBV7-2	16	TRBJ2-3	NA	CASSLIPTSHTDTQYF	TGTGCCAGCAGCTTGATCCCTACCTCCCACACAGATACGCAGTATTTT
NA	TRBV6-6	16	TRBJ2-5	TRBD1	CASSYRDRVAQETQYF	TGTGCCAGCAGTTACCGGGACAGGGTGGCACAAGAGACCCAGTACTTC
NA	TRBV6-5	15	TRBJ1-5	NA	CASTIREARGQPQHF	TGTGCCAGCACCATAAGGGAGGCCCGGGGTCAGCCCCAGCATTTT
NA	TRBV7-3	14	TRBJ1-2	TRBD1	CASSLLAGGYGYTF	TGTGCCAGCAGCTTACTGGCAGGGGGCTATGGCTACACCTTC
NA	TRBV5-4	13	TRBJ2-7	TRBD2	CAYTPGLTYEQYF	TGTGCCTACACCCCGGGACTAACCTACGAGCAGTACTTC
NA	TRBV12-3/TRBV12-4	13	TRBJ1-3	NA	CASSFWRGNTIYF	TGTGCCAGCAGTTTCTGGAGAGGAAACACCATATATTTT
NA	TRBV3-1/TRBV3-2	15	TRBJ2-1	NA	CASSQSGPGRAEQFF	TGTGCCAGCAGCCAAAGCGGACCTGGCCGAGCCGAGCAGTTCTTC
NA	TRBV29-1	15	TRBJ1-1	TRBD1	CSVTKTGGVGTEAFF	TGCAGCGTAACCAAAACAGGGGGCGTAGGCACTGAAGCTTTCTTT
NA	TRBV19	16	TRBJ1-2	TRBD1	CASSSPRDRVSYGYTF	TGTGCCAGTAGTTCGCCCCGGGACAGGGTGTCCTATGGCTACACCTTC
NA	TRBV9	14	TRBJ2-3	NA	CASSVDEGRGTQYF	TGTGCCAGCAGCGTAGATGAAGGGCGGGGTACGCAGTATTTT
NA	TRBV2	16	TRBJ2-5	TRBD1	CAGNRGLEGGQETQYF	TGTGCCGGTAACAGGGGGCTCGAGGGAGGTCAAGAGACCCAGTACTTC
NA	TRBV7-3	16	TRBJ2-7	TRBD2	CASSPLLAGSSYEQYF	TGTGCCAGCAGCCCATTACTAGCGGGAAGCTCCTACGAGCAGTACTTC
NA	TRBV7-2	15	TRBJ1-6	NA	CASSPDSSYNSPLHF	TGTGCCAGCAGCCCCGACAGCTCCTATAATTCACCCCTCCACTTT
once	TRBV7-3	13	TRBJ1-6	TRBD1	CASRDRNNSPLHF	TGTGCCAGCAGGGACAGGAATAATTCACCCCTCCACTTT
NA	TRBV12-5	12	TRBJ1-1	NA	CASGLVRGEAFF	TGTGCTAGTGGTTTGGTAAGGGGGGAAGCTTTCTTT
NA	TRBV7-2	15	TRBJ2-5	NA	CASSLLGSPVETQYF	TGTGCCAGCAGCTTACTTGGGAGTCCCGTTGAGACCCAGTACTTC
NA	TRBV15	17	TRBJ2-7	NA	CATSRDHGKGSSYEQYF	TGTGCCACCAGCAGAGATCACGGGAAAGGAAGCTCCTACGAGCAGTACTTC
NA	TRBV29-1	12	TRBJ2-2	NA	CSVASGFGELFF	TGCAGCGTCGCCTCAGGGTTCGGGGAGCTGTTTTTT
once	TRBV28	15	TRBJ1-3	NA	CASSWAQNSGNTIYF	TGTGCCAGCAGTTGGGCACAAAACTCTGGAAACACCATATATTTT
NA	TRBV25-1	16	TRBJ2-7	TRBD2	CASSELGGRAGYEQYF	TGTGCCAGCAGTGAATTGGGCGGGAGGGCCGGCTACGAGCAGTACTTC
NA	TRBV6-5	15	TRBJ2-1	TRBD2	CASGRDSGSTMRQFF	TGTGCCAGCGGGAGAGATAGCGGGAGCACAATGAGGCAGTTCTTC
NA	TRBV28	13	TRBJ1-1	NA	CASRTGLPTEAFF	TGTGCCAGCAGAACGGGACTGCCCACTGAAGCTTTCTTT
once	TRBV9	16	TRBJ2-2	NA	CASSVAQGSNTGELFF	TGTGCCAGCAGCGTAGCTCAGGGATCGAACACCGGGGAGCTGTTTTTT
NA	TRBV3-1/TRBV3-2	15	TRBJ2-1	TRBD2	CASSQGLAGLGEQFF	TGTGCCAGCAGCCAAGGACTAGCGGGGCTGGGTGAGCAGTTCTTC
NA	TRBV6-5	15	TRBJ1-1	TRBD1	CASSPLGTGTTEAFF	TGTGCCAGCAGCCCACTCGGGACAGGGACCACTGAAGCTTTCTTT
NA	TRBV19	12	TRBJ1-4	NA	CASGRGNEKLFF	TGTGCCAGTGGCCGAGGTAATGAAAAACTGTTTTTT
NA	TRBV11-2	16	TRBJ1-4	TRBD1	CASSFTGGMANEKLFF	TGTGCCAGCAGCTTCACAGGGGGCATGGCTAATGAAAAACTGTTTTTT
NA	TRBV9	15	TRBJ2-5	TRBD2	CASSRGGRGQETQYF	TGTGCCAGCAGCCGGGGCGGGAGGGGGCAGGAGACCCAGTACTTC
NA	TRBV19	14	TRBJ2-5	NA	CASSIGQKQETQYF	TGTGCCAGTAGTATAGGTCAGAAACAAGAGACCCAGTACTTC
once	TRBV28	14	TRBJ1-6	TRBD1	CASSLGQVYSPLHF	TGTGCCAGCAGTTTAGGACAGGTTTATTCACCCCTCCACTTT
NA	TRBV3-1/TRBV3-2	15	TRBJ1-6	NA	CASSPRTAINSPLHF	TGTGCCAGCAGCCCTCGGACAGCAATAAATTCACCCCTCCACTTT